This is a list of T cell receptor beta chains from one sample in a study of blood T cell repertoires in COVID-19. Assay: immunoSEQ multiplex PCR; the TCRdb copy retains only in-frame clones and omits some. This table has approximately 480,000 clones, approximately 90% appearing once. The specimen sequenced was PBMCs or T cells enriched from blood (not recorded which). These receptors were taken from a woman aged 18 to 35 who had recovered from COVID-19. Each CDR3 is given with its conserved first and last residue. A D gene is named only where the DNA matches it firmly. Only some rows state a clone size, as once, few, many or a class for expanded clones.

CDR3 length: 15
J gene: TRBJ1-1
V gene: TRBV9
D gene: .
clone size: once
CDR3 DNA: TGTGCCAGCAGCCCCTTACAGGGAAGGGACACTGAAGCTTTCTTT
CDR3 protein: CASSPLQGRDTEAFF

CDR3 length: 14
J gene: TRBJ1-1
V gene: TRBV7-9
D gene: TRBD1
clone size: .
CDR3 DNA: TGTGCCAGCAGCTTAATAGGGGGCGAGACTGAAGCTTTCTTT
CDR3 protein: CASSLIGGETEAFF

CDR3 length: 15
J gene: TRBJ2-5
V gene: TRBV4-1
D gene: .
clone size: once
CDR3 DNA: TGCGCCAGCAGCCAATCTGGGGGGACCGGAGAGACCCAGTACTTC
CDR3 protein: CASSQSGGTGETQYF

CDR3 length: 13
J gene: TRBJ2-2
V gene: TRBV27
D gene: .
clone size: many
CDR3 DNA: TGTGCCAGCAGTTTACTAGGGGTAGGGGAGCTGTTTTTT
CDR3 protein: CASSLLGVGELFF

CDR3 length: 14
J gene: TRBJ1-1
V gene: TRBV5-1
D gene: .
clone size: .
CDR3 DNA: TGCGCCAGCAGGACTGGGGACACGAACACTGAAGCTTTCTTT
CDR3 protein: CASRTGDTNTEAFF

CDR3 length: 15
J gene: TRBJ1-2
V gene: TRBV14
D gene: TRBD1
clone size: .
CDR3 DNA: TGTGCCAGCAGCCTGGGACAGGGGGGTCTTGGAGGCTACACCTTC
CDR3 protein: CASSLGQGGLGGYTF

CDR3 length: 17
J gene: TRBJ2-7
V gene: TRBV10-1
D gene: TRBD1
clone size: .
CDR3 DNA: TGCGCCAGCAGCCACTCAGGACAGGGCGACTTGGTTTACGAGCAGTACTTC
CDR3 protein: CASSHSGQGDLVYEQYF

CDR3 length: 12
J gene: TRBJ1-1
V gene: TRBV29-1
D gene: TRBD1
clone size: .
CDR3 DNA: TGCAGCGTTGGAGGGGGCGGCACTGAAGCTTTCTTT
CDR3 protein: CSVGGGGTEAFF

CDR3 length: 13
J gene: TRBJ1-2
V gene: TRBV7-6
D gene: TRBD1
clone size: .
CDR3 DNA: TGTGCCAGCAGCCCCACAGGGGACTATGGCTACACCTTC
CDR3 protein: CASSPTGDYGYTF

CDR3 length: 15
J gene: TRBJ1-4
V gene: TRBV5-1
D gene: .
clone size: .
CDR3 DNA: TGCGCCAGCAGCCGTTACAGTGGAACTAATGAAAAACTGTTTTTT
CDR3 protein: CASSRYSGTNEKLFF

CDR3 length: 15
J gene: TRBJ1-1
V gene: TRBV7-9
D gene: .
clone size: .
CDR3 DNA: TGTGCCAGCAGCTTAGGATCGACGGGGAACACTGAAGCTTTCTTT
CDR3 protein: CASSLGSTGNTEAFF

CDR3 length: 12
J gene: TRBJ1-1
V gene: TRBV9
D gene: .
clone size: .
CDR3 DNA: TGTGCCAGCAGCCCTCAGGGGACTGAAGCTTTCTTT
CDR3 protein: CASSPQGTEAFF

CDR3 length: 15
J gene: TRBJ1-6
V gene: TRBV30
D gene: .
clone size: once
CDR3 DNA: TGTGCCTGGAGTGTTACGAGGACAGAGAATTCACCCCTCCACTTT
CDR3 protein: CAWSVTRTENSPLHF

CDR3 length: 15
J gene: TRBJ2-7
V gene: TRBV28
D gene: .
clone size: .
CDR3 DNA: TGTGCCAGCAGCTCCGGTCGACTAGGAGGAAAATTTGAGTACTTC
CDR3 protein: CASSSGRLGGKFEYF

CDR3 length: 18
J gene: TRBJ1-3
V gene: TRBV21-1
D gene: .
clone size: .
CDR3 DNA: TGTGCCAGCAGCAAAGAAGGGAGGAAAGAGTTCGCTGGAAACACCATATATTTT
CDR3 protein: CASSKEGRKEFAGNTIYF

CDR3 length: 13
J gene: TRBJ1-1
V gene: TRBV6-2/TRBV6-3
D gene: .
clone size: few
CDR3 DNA: TGTGCCAGCAGTTTCCAACAGGACACTGAAGCTTTCTTT
CDR3 protein: CASSFQQDTEAFF

CDR3 length: 15
J gene: TRBJ1-5
V gene: TRBV11-2
D gene: TRBD1
clone size: .
CDR3 DNA: TGTGCCAGCAGCTCTTTGACAGGGAGCAATCAGCCCCAGCATTTT
CDR3 protein: CASSSLTGSNQPQHF

CDR3 length: 10
J gene: TRBJ2-1
V gene: TRBV12-3/TRBV12-4
D gene: .
clone size: .
CDR3 DNA: TGTGCCAGCAGATCCATTGAGCAGTTCTTC
CDR3 protein: CASRSIEQFF

CDR3 length: 16
J gene: TRBJ2-3
V gene: TRBV3-1/TRBV3-2
D gene: TRBD2
clone size: .
CDR3 DNA: TGTGCCAGCAGCGGCGGTATAGCGGGGGACACAGATACGCAGTATTTT
CDR3 protein: CASSGGIAGDTDTQYF

CDR3 length: 16
J gene: TRBJ2-7
V gene: TRBV4-2
D gene: TRBD2
clone size: .
CDR3 DNA: TGTGCCAGCAGCTACAAGCAGCGGGGGCCCTCCTACGAGCAGTACTTC
CDR3 protein: CASSYKQRGPSYEQYF

CDR3 length: 15
J gene: TRBJ2-7
V gene: TRBV4-1
D gene: .
clone size: .
CDR3 DNA: TGCGCCAGCAGCCCGAGAGGGGGTCTTTGGGATGAGCAGTACTTC
CDR3 protein: CASSPRGGLWDEQYF

CDR3 length: 15
J gene: TRBJ2-5
V gene: TRBV6-5
D gene: .
clone size: .
CDR3 DNA: TGTGCCAGCAGTTGGGCCTTGACAGGTTCCGAGACCCAGTACTTC
CDR3 protein: CASSWALTGSETQYF

CDR3 length: 11
J gene: TRBJ1-1
V gene: TRBV2
D gene: TRBD1
clone size: .
CDR3 DNA: TGTGCCAGCAGGTGGCGACAGGGGGCTTTCTTT
CDR3 protein: CASRWRQGAFF

CDR3 length: 13
J gene: TRBJ2-7
V gene: TRBV12-3/TRBV12-4
D gene: .
clone size: .
CDR3 DNA: TGTGCCAGCAGTTTAGCGCAGGGCGGTGAGCAGTACTTC
CDR3 protein: CASSLAQGGEQYF

CDR3 length: 15
J gene: TRBJ2-1
V gene: TRBV29-1
D gene: .
clone size: .
CDR3 DNA: TGCAGCGTTGACACAGCTTATAGCTCCTACAATGAGCAGTTCTTC
CDR3 protein: CSVDTAYSSYNEQFF

CDR3 length: 15
J gene: TRBJ1-4
V gene: TRBV10-2
D gene: TRBD1
clone size: .
CDR3 DNA: TGCGCCAGCGGCAGTCTGGACAGGGGGGATGAAAAACTGTTTTTT
CDR3 protein: CASGSLDRGDEKLFF

CDR3 length: 14
J gene: TRBJ2-2
V gene: TRBV4-1
D gene: .
clone size: .
CDR3 DNA: TGCGCCAGCAGCCCCGCCAGCGCGGCCGGGGAGCTGTTTTTT
CDR3 protein: CASSPASAAGELFF

CDR3 length: 18
J gene: TRBJ2-5
V gene: TRBV15
D gene: TRBD2
clone size: .
CDR3 DNA: TGTGCCACCAGCAGCCGGAGACTAGCGGGGGGCAGTGGGGAGACCCAGTACTTC
CDR3 protein: CATSSRRLAGGSGETQYF

CDR3 length: 16
J gene: TRBJ2-1
V gene: TRBV5-8
D gene: TRBD1
clone size: .
CDR3 DNA: TGTGCCAGCAGCTTGAGGGGACAGAGCTCCTACAATGAGCAGTTCTTC
CDR3 protein: CASSLRGQSSYNEQFF

CDR3 length: 18
J gene: TRBJ2-1
V gene: TRBV28
D gene: .
clone size: .
CDR3 DNA: TGTGCCAGCAGTTCTCCCCACGACCGGGGTGGATGGAACAATGAGCAGTTCTTC
CDR3 protein: CASSSPHDRGGWNNEQFF

CDR3 length: 13
J gene: TRBJ1-4
V gene: TRBV2
D gene: .
clone size: .
CDR3 DNA: TGTGCCAGCAACAAACGGGGAGATGAAAAACTGTTTTTT
CDR3 protein: CASNKRGDEKLFF

CDR3 length: 13
J gene: TRBJ2-3
V gene: TRBV12-3/TRBV12-4
D gene: .
clone size: .
CDR3 DNA: TGTGCCACCACTCGGTGGGCCACAGATACGCAGTATTTT
CDR3 protein: CATTRWATDTQYF

CDR3 length: 15
J gene: TRBJ2-2
V gene: TRBV19
D gene: TRBD1
clone size: .
CDR3 DNA: TGTGCCAGTAGTCTCCGGGACAGGGGCGCCGGGGAGCTGTTTTTT
CDR3 protein: CASSLRDRGAGELFF

CDR3 length: 15
J gene: TRBJ1-5
V gene: TRBV19
D gene: .
clone size: .
CDR3 DNA: TGTGCCAGTAGTACTTATCCGGACCGGGGAGGATCCCAGCATTTT
CDR3 protein: CASSTYPDRGGSQHF

CDR3 length: 16
J gene: TRBJ1-5
V gene: TRBV28
D gene: .
clone size: .
CDR3 DNA: TGTGCCAGCACCAAGACAGGAGGTCATAGCAATCAGCCCCAGCATTTT
CDR3 protein: CASTKTGGHSNQPQHF

CDR3 length: 19
J gene: TRBJ1-1
V gene: TRBV11-2
D gene: .
clone size: .
CDR3 DNA: TGTGCCAGCAGCCGCCGGAGGGGTCATGGGGCCATGGGGAACACTGAAGCTTTCTTT
CDR3 protein: CASSRRRGHGAMGNTEAFF

CDR3 length: 13
J gene: TRBJ2-2
V gene: TRBV30
D gene: .
clone size: .
CDR3 DNA: TGTGCCTGGAGTGTACAGGGAATCGGGGAGCTGTTTTTT
CDR3 protein: CAWSVQGIGELFF

CDR3 length: 14
J gene: TRBJ1-1
V gene: TRBV2
D gene: .
clone size: .
CDR3 DNA: TGTGCCAGCAGTGAAATGGGGGGGAGGACTGAAGCTTTCTTT
CDR3 protein: CASSEMGGRTEAFF

CDR3 length: 16
J gene: TRBJ1-5
V gene: TRBV19
D gene: TRBD1
clone size: .
CDR3 DNA: TGTGCCAGTAGACTTCAGACAGGGGCAAGCAATCAGCCCCAGCATTTT
CDR3 protein: CASRLQTGASNQPQHF

CDR3 length: 13
J gene: TRBJ1-1
V gene: TRBV7-9
D gene: TRBD1
clone size: .
CDR3 DNA: TGTGCCATCGACCAGGGGGCGGGCACTGAAGCTTTCTTT
CDR3 protein: CAIDQGAGTEAFF

CDR3 length: 13
J gene: TRBJ2-2
V gene: TRBV3-1/TRBV3-2
D gene: .
clone size: .
CDR3 DNA: TGTGCCAGCAGCCAAGCTTATACCGGGGAGCTGTTTTTT
CDR3 protein: CASSQAYTGELFF

CDR3 length: 18
J gene: TRBJ1-1
V gene: TRBV11-2
D gene: TRBD1
clone size: .
CDR3 DNA: TGTGCCAGCAGCCGCGAGGCCGGGACAGTGACGGTGAACACTGAAGCTTTCTTT
CDR3 protein: CASSREAGTVTVNTEAFF

CDR3 length: 12
J gene: TRBJ1-5
V gene: TRBV19
D gene: .
clone size: .
CDR3 DNA: TGTGCCAGTAGTATAGGGCAGCAGCCCCAGCATTTT
CDR3 protein: CASSIGQQPQHF

CDR3 length: 10
J gene: TRBJ1-1
V gene: TRBV30
D gene: .
clone size: .
CDR3 DNA: TGTGCCTGGAGTCAGGGGTATGCTTTCTTT
CDR3 protein: CAWSQGYAFF

CDR3 length: 13
J gene: TRBJ2-5
V gene: TRBV30
D gene: .
clone size: .
CDR3 DNA: TGTGCCTGGAGACGTACGGACCAAGAGACCCAGTACTTC
CDR3 protein: CAWRRTDQETQYF

CDR3 length: 15
J gene: TRBJ2-1
V gene: TRBV2
D gene: TRBD2
clone size: .
CDR3 DNA: TGTGCCAGCAGTAAATTGACTAGCGGGGGTGATGAGCAGTTCTTC
CDR3 protein: CASSKLTSGGDEQFF

CDR3 length: 13
J gene: TRBJ1-5
V gene: TRBV19
D gene: .
clone size: .
CDR3 DNA: TGTGCCAGTAGTATAGCAGGGGATCAGCCCCAGCATTTT
CDR3 protein: CASSIAGDQPQHF

CDR3 length: 13
J gene: TRBJ1-3
V gene: TRBV28
D gene: .
clone size: few
CDR3 DNA: TGTGCCAGCCGGGGGGGGACCGGAAACACCATATATTTT
CDR3 protein: CASRGGTGNTIYF

CDR3 length: 14
J gene: TRBJ2-3
V gene: TRBV19
D gene: TRBD1
clone size: .
CDR3 DNA: TGTGCCAGTAGTATAGTTTTGACAGGGGATACGCAGTATTTT
CDR3 protein: CASSIVLTGDTQYF

CDR3 length: 14
J gene: TRBJ2-3
V gene: TRBV2
D gene: .
clone size: .
CDR3 DNA: TGTGCCAGCAGACAGGTTTCCTTCACAGATACGCAGTATTTT
CDR3 protein: CASRQVSFTDTQYF